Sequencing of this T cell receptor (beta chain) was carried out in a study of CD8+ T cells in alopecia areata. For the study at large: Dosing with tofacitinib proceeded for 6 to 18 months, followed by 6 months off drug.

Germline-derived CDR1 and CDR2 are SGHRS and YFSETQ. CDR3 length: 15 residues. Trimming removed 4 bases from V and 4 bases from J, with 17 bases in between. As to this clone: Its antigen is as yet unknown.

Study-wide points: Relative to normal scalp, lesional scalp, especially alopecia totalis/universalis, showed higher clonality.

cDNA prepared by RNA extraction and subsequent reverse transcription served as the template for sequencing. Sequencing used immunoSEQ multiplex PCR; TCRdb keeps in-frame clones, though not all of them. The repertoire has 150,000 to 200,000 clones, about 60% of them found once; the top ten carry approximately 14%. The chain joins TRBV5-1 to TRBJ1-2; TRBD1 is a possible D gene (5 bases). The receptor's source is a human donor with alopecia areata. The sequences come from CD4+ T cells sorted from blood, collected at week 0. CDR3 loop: CASSKDSTATYGYTF. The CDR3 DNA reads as TGCGCCAGCAGCAAGGACTCGACAGCTACCTATGGCTACACCTTC.